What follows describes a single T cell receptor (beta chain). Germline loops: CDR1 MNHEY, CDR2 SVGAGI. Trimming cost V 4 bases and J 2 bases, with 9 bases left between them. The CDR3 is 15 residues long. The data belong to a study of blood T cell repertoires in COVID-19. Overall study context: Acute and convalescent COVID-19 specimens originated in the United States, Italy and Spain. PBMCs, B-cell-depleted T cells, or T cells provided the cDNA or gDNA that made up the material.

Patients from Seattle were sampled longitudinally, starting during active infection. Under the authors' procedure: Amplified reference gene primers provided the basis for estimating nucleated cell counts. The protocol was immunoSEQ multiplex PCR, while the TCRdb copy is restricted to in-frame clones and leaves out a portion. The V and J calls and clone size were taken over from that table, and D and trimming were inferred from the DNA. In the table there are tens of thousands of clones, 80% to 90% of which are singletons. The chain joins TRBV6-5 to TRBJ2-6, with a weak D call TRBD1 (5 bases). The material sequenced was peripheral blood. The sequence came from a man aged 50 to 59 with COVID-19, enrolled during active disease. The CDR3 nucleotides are TGTGCCAGCAGTTGGGGCAGAGCTGGGGCCAACGTCCTGACTTTC. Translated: CASSWGRAGANVLTF.